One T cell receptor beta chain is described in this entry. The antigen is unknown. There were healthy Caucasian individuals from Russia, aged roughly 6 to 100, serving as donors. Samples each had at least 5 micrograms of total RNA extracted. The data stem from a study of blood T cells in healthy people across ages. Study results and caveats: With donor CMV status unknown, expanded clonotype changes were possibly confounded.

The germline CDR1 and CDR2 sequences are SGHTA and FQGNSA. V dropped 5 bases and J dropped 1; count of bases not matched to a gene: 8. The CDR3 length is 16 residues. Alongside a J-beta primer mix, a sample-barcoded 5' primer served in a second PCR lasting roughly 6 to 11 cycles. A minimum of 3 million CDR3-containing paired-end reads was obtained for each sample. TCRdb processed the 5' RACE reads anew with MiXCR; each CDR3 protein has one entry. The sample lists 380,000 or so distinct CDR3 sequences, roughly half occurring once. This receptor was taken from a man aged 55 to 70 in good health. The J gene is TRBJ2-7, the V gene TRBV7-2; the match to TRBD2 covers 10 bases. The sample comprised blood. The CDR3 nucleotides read TGTGCCAGCAGCCCCCTAAGCGGGAGGGTATCCTACGAGCAGTACTTC. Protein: CASSPLSGRVSYEQYF.